This TCR beta chain was identified in a study of PD-L1 blockade in urothelial cancer. Sequencing was performed with immunoSEQ multiplex PCR; in TCRdb, only in-frame clones are kept and a portion is missing. Of roughly 120,000 clones in the sample, roughly 90% were seen once. The time point here: peripheral blood 6 weeks after treatment start. Unmatched junction bases numbered 10, after V lost 1 base and J lost 9 bases. The CDR3 has 16 amino acids. Germline lookup yields CDR1 SGHAT and CDR2 FQDESV (reference sequence). This clonotype originated in a man in his sixties with urothelial cancer. The sample was PBMCs, taken around atezolizumab (anti-PD-L1) treatment. The chain carries TRBV11-1 and TRBJ2-1; 9 nucleotides align to TRBD1. The CDR3 sequence: CASSLGTGAAWGEQFF. The CDR3 DNA reads as TGTGCCAGCAGCTTAGGGACAGGGGCCGCGTGGGGTGAGCAGTTCTTC.